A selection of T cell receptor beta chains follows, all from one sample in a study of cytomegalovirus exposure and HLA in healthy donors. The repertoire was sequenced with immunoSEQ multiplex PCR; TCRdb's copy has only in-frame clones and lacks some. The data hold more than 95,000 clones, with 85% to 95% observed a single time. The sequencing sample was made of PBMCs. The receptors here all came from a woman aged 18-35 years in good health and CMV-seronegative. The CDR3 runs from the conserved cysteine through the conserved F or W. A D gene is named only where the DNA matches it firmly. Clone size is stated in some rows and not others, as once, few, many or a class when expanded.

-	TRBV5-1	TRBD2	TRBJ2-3	CASSLLAGEGFTDTQYF	TGCGCCAGCAGCTTACTAGCGGGAGAAGGGTTCACAGATACGCAGTATTTT
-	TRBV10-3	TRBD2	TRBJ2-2	CAIGATSGASGTGELFF	TGTGCCATCGGAGCCACTAGCGGGGCCTCGGGGACCGGGGAGCTGTTTTTT
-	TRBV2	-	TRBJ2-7	CASGERFSYEQYF	TGTGCCAGCGGTGAGCGATTCTCCTACGAGCAGTACTTC
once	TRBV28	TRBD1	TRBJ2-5	CASSRQGPGETQYF	TGTGCCAGCAGTCGACAGGGTCCGGGGGAGACCCAGTACTTC
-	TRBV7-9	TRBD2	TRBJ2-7	CASSPSLTSGTYEQYF	TGTGCCAGCAGCCCCTCGTTAACTAGCGGAACTTACGAGCAGTACTTC
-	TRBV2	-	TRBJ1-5	CASSESGGLPLVGQPQHF	TGTGCCAGCAGTGAATCTGGAGGCCTCCCCCTTGTAGGTCAGCCCCAGCATTTT
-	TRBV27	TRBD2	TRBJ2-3	CASSYIAGADTQYF	TGTGCCAGCAGTTATATAGCGGGAGCGGATACGCAGTATTTT
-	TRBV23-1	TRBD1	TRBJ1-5	CASSQFRDRKPKPQHF	TGCGCCAGCAGTCAATTCCGGGACAGGAAACCTAAGCCCCAGCATTTT
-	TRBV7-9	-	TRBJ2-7	CASSMIDTTGVEQYF	TGTGCCAGCAGCATGATCGACACTACAGGAGTCGAGCAGTACTTC
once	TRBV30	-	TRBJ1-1	CAGLWPGAFF	TGTGCCGGACTTTGGCCGGGAGCTTTCTTT
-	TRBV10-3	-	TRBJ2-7	CAISSTGGSSYEQYF	TGTGCCATCAGTTCGACGGGTGGTAGCTCCTACGAGCAGTACTTC
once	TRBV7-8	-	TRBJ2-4	CASSVQTLALAKNIQYF	TGTGCCAGCAGCGTCCAAACGCTAGCGCTAGCCAAAAACATTCAGTACTTC
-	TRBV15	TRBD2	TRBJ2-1	CATSRSAIAGGPYNEQFF	TGTGCCACCAGCAGATCGGCGATTGCGGGGGGGCCCTACAATGAGCAGTTCTTC
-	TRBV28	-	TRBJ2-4	CASSFQGAKNIQYF	TGTGCCAGCAGTTTTCAGGGGGCCAAAAACATTCAGTACTTC
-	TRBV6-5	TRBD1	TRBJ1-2	CASSYGQAYGYTF	TGTGCCAGCAGTTACGGACAGGCATATGGCTACACCTTC
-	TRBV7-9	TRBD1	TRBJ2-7	CASSLQTGAYEQYF	TGTGCCAGCAGCTTACAAACAGGGGCCTACGAGCAGTACTTC
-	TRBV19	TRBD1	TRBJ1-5	CASSITGDQPQHF	TGTGCCAGTAGTATAACAGGGGATCAGCCCCAGCATTTT
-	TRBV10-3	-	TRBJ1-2	CAIYKIQGLDYGYTF	TGTGCCATCTATAAGATACAGGGCCTAGATTATGGCTACACCTTC
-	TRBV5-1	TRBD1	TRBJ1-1	CASSGDSPGGTEAFF	TGCGCCAGCAGCGGGGACAGCCCCGGCGGGACTGAAGCTTTCTTT
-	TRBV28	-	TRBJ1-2	CASSLQGTGRLRSGYTF	TGTGCCAGCAGTTTACAGGGGACGGGCAGGCTAAGGTCTGGCTACACCTTC
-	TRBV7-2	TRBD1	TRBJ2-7	CASSLVVGQAYEQYF	TGTGCCAGCAGCTTAGTAGTCGGACAGGCCTACGAGCAGTACTTC
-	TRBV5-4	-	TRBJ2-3	CASSLGQAGDTQYF	TGTGCCAGCAGCTTGGGACAAGCAGGAGATACGCAGTATTTT
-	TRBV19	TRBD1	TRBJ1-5	CASLPGQGPPYSNQPQHF	TGTGCCAGCCTTCCGGGACAGGGACCGCCCTATAGCAATCAGCCCCAGCATTTT
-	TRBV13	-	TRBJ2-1	CASMKGRGEQFF	TGTGCCAGCATGAAGGGGCGAGGTGAGCAGTTCTTC
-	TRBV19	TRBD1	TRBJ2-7	CASQPGQGAYEQYF	TGTGCCAGTCAGCCCGGACAGGGGGCCTACGAGCAGTACTTC
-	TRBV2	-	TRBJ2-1	CASTGGAYNEQFF	TGTGCCAGCACCGGGGGAGCCTACAATGAGCAGTTCTTC
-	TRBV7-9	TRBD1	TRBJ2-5	CASSFNPPGQGETQYF	TGTGCCAGCAGCTTTAACCCTCCCGGACAGGGTGAGACCCAGTACTTC
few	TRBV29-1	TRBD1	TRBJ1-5	CSVQGAGGQPQHF	TGCAGCGTTCAGGGGGCTGGGGGTCAGCCCCAGCATTTT
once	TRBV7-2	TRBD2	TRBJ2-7	CASSFGGTGEQYF	TGTGCCAGCAGCTTCGGGGGGACGGGAGAGCAGTACTTC